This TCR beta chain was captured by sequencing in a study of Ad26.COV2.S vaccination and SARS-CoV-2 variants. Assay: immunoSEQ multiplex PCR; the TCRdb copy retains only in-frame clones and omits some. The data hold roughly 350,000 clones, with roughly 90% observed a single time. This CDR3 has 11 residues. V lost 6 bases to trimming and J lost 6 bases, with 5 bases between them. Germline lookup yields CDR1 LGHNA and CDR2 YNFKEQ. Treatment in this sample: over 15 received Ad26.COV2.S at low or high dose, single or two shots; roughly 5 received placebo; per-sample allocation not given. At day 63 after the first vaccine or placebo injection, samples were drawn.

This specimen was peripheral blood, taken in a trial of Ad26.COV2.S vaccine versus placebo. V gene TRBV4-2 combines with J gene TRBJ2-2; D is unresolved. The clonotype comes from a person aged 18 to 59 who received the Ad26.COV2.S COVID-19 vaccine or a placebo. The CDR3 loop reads CASSHAGELFF. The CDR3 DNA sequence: TGTGCCAGCAGTCACGCCGGGGAGCTGTTTTTT.